The rows below give T cell receptor beta chains drawn from one sample of a study of blood T cell repertoires in COVID-19. Profiled with immunoSEQ multiplex PCR; TCRdb holds only in-frame clones, not every one. This sample has around 80,000 clones, with over 70% found just once. The specimen was peripheral blood. Receptors were obtained from a man older than 75 with acute or convalescent COVID-19. CDR3s include the opening cysteine and the closing phenylalanine or tryptophan. Each record gives: J gene, D gene, clone size, V gene, CDR3 DNA, CDR3 protein. The D gene is left open where the match is weak. Some rows have no size entry. The others give once, few or many, or a class for an expanded clone.

TRBJ2-5 TRBD2 . TRBV7-6 TGTGCCAGCAGCCCTCGCAGCGGGCGGGGGGGCCGAGAGACCCAGTACTTC CASSPRSGRGGRETQYF
TRBJ1-2 . . TRBV19 TGTGCCAGCCACATCGGGGGGGGGCGAGACTATGGCTACACCTTC CASHIGGGRDYGYTF
TRBJ2-7 . . TRBV27 TGTGCCAGCAGTTTTGGGTCCGGGGGGCCCTACGAGCAGTACTTC CASSFGSGGPYEQYF
TRBJ2-1 . . TRBV6-1 TGTGCCAGCAGTGTGGGAGGTGGCCTCGCCAGGACAAACCCCTACAATGAGCAGTTCTTC CASSVGGGLARTNPYNEQFF
TRBJ1-5 . . TRBV28 TGTGCCAGCAGTTTAATCAAGAGCCAACCAAAGCCCCAGCATTTT CASSLIKSQPKPQHF
TRBJ2-1 . . TRBV29-1 TGCAGCGTGGGGGGTTACAATGAGCAGTTCTTC CSVGGYNEQFF
TRBJ1-1 TRBD1 . TRBV2 TGTGCCAGCAGTGTGCTGACAGGGGAGAACACTGAAGCTTTCTTT CASSVLTGENTEAFF
TRBJ2-3 . . TRBV12-3/TRBV12-4 TGTGCCAGCAGTCCGGGACACACAGATACGCAGTATTTT CASSPGHTDTQYF
TRBJ1-1 . once TRBV13 TGTGCCAGCAGCCGAAAGACACCTCCGAACACTGAAGCTTTCTTT CASSRKTPPNTEAFF
TRBJ2-7 . . TRBV7-9 TGTGCCAGCAGCTTAGGAGACGAGCAGTACTTC CASSLGDEQYF
TRBJ1-4 . few TRBV4-1 TGCGCCAGCAGCCGATCGCTCCCCGCTTCCCACTTAGGCGGTAATGAAAAACTGTTTTTT CASSRSLPASHLGGNEKLFF
TRBJ1-1 . . TRBV27 TGTGCCAGCAGTTTATCGTCCTCTGTTAAAGCTTTCTTT CASSLSSSVKAFF
TRBJ1-1 . . TRBV30 TGTGCCTGGAGAGGACAGACGAACACTGAAGCTTTCTTT CAWRGQTNTEAFF
TRBJ2-1 TRBD2 . TRBV11-2 TGTGCCAGCAGCTCACCAACTCTAGCGGGGGCGCGGAATGAGCAGTTCTTC CASSSPTLAGARNEQFF
TRBJ2-7 . . TRBV5-6 TGTGCCAGCAGCTTGATTTCTAACTCCTACGAGCAGTACTTC CASSLISNSYEQYF
TRBJ2-7 TRBD2 . TRBV3-1/TRBV3-2 TGTGCCAGCAGCCAATATACTAGCGCCTACGAGCAGTACTTC CASSQYTSAYEQYF
TRBJ1-1 TRBD1 . TRBV3-1/TRBV3-2 TGTGCCAGCAGCTTCCCCCGGACAGGGGGTAAGAACACTGAAGCTTTCTTT CASSFPRTGGKNTEAFF
TRBJ1-1 TRBD1 . TRBV27 TGTGCCAGCAGTTTATCCGGGACAGGAAGGAACACTGAAGCTTTCTTT CASSLSGTGRNTEAFF
TRBJ2-3 . . TRBV9 TGTGCCAGCAGCCTCCGGACGGGGGTAAACACAGATACGCAGTATTTT CASSLRTGVNTDTQYF
TRBJ2-3 . once TRBV12-3/TRBV12-4 TGTGCCAGCAGTCAGCGCACGTCAGATACGCAGTATTTT CASSQRTSDTQYF
TRBJ1-2 TRBD1 . TRBV29-1 TGCAGCGTTCGACAGGGAAGCTATGGCTACACCTTC CSVRQGSYGYTF
TRBJ2-7 TRBD2 . TRBV6-1 TGTGCCAGCAGTGAGGGACTAGCGGGCCGGTTGGAGCAGTACTTC CASSEGLAGRLEQYF
TRBJ2-3 TRBD2 once TRBV4-1 TGCGCCAGCAGCCAAGATCGAGCTAGCGGGGGGGCCGGGGCAGATACGCAGTATTTT CASSQDRASGGAGADTQYF
TRBJ1-2 . . TRBV7-9 TGTGCCAGCAGCTTAGCCCGCGGGGAAGGATATGGCTACACCTTC CASSLARGEGYGYTF
TRBJ2-2 TRBD1 once TRBV9 TGTGCCAGCAGCCCGACCAGGACAGGGAACACCGGGGAGCTGTTTTTT CASSPTRTGNTGELFF
TRBJ2-1 TRBD1 . TRBV11-2 TGTGCCAGCAGCTTAGACAGGACAGGGAGCAATGAGCAGTTCTTC CASSLDRTGSNEQFF
TRBJ1-2 TRBD1 . TRBV3-1/TRBV3-2 TGTGCCAGCAGCCCACAGGGGTCTGGCTATGGCTACACCTTC CASSPQGSGYGYTF
TRBJ1-1 . . TRBV11-2 TGTGCCAGCAGCACTGCACGGAACACTGAAGCTTTCTTT CASSTARNTEAFF
TRBJ1-4 . . TRBV9 TGTGCCAGCAGCGTAGATAATAATGAAAAACTGTTTTTT CASSVDNNEKLFF
TRBJ2-1 TRBD1 . TRBV30 TGTGCCTGGAGACCCACGGGACAGTACAATGAGCAGTTCTTC CAWRPTGQYNEQFF
TRBJ1-6 TRBD1 . TRBV6-5 TGTGCCAGCAGACCCCGACAGGGAAATTCACCCCTCCACTTT CASRPRQGNSPLHF
TRBJ2-1 TRBD2 . TRBV19 TGTGCCAGTAGTATAGTCGCTAGCGGGGGAACTTTTGACAATGAGCAGTTCTTC CASSIVASGGTFDNEQFF
TRBJ1-6 . . TRBV14 TGTGCCAGCTCCCGCCTGACCGATGCGGGCTCACCCCTCCACTTT CASSRLTDAGSPLHF
TRBJ2-7 TRBD1 few TRBV19 TGTGCCAGCTACCCGGGACAGGAGCTTTACGAGCAGTACTTC CASYPGQELYEQYF
TRBJ2-1 . once TRBV19 TGTGCCAGTAGTACTCCGGGACTCCTCGGCAATGAGCAGTTCTTC CASSTPGLLGNEQFF
TRBJ2-5 TRBD2 . TRBV5-1 TGCGCCAGCAGCTTGCAGACTAGCGGGGGACAAGAGACCCAGTACTTC CASSLQTSGGQETQYF
TRBJ2-5 . . TRBV7-3 TGTGCCAGCAGCCCCAACGGCGGCCGGGAGACCCAGTACTTC CASSPNGGRETQYF
TRBJ2-2 TRBD2 . TRBV4-2 TGTGCCAGCAGCCAACTAAGCGGGGGGGCCGGGGAGCTGTTTTTT CASSQLSGGAGELFF
TRBJ2-7 TRBD1 . TRBV2 TGTGCCAGCAGCCCACGGACAGGAGTATACGAGCAGTACTTC CASSPRTGVYEQYF
TRBJ1-6 . . TRBV5-1 TGCGCCAGCAGCCCCTCGGGGTCAAACCGCGATGGTTCACCCCTCCACTTT CASSPSGSNRDGSPLHF